This T cell receptor (beta chain) comes out of a study of blood T cell repertoires in COVID-19. Some clones are missing from TCRdb's copy, which holds only in-frame ones; the method was immunoSEQ multiplex PCR. This sample has 250,000 to 300,000 clones; around four fifths occur once, and the top ten carry about 4.6%. This CDR3 has 11 residues. V lost 6 bases, J lost 4 bases, and 7 bases lay in between. CDR1 and CDR2 from the germline V gene are SNHLY and FYNNEI. The source is a man aged 55 to 70 who had recovered from COVID-19. Source material: peripheral blood. This chain joins TRBV2 and TRBJ2-7, with D maybe TRBD2 (6 bases). In DNA, the CDR3 is TGTGCCAGCAGGCGGGAATACGAGCAGTACTTC. It is translated as CASRREYEQYF.